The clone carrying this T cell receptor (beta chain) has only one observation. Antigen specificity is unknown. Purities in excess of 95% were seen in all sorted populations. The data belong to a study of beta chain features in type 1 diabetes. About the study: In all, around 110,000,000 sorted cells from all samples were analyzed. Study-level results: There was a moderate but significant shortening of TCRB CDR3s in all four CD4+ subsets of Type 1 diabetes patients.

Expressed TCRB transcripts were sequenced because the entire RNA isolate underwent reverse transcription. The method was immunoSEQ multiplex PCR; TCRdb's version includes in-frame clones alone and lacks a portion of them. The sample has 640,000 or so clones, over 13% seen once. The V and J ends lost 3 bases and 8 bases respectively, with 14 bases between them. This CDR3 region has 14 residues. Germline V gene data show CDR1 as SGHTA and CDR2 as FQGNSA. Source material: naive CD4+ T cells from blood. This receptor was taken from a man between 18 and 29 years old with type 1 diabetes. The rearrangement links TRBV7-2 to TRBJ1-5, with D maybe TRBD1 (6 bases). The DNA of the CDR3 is TGTGCCAGCAGCTTTCGGACAGTGGGGGAGCCCCAGCATTTT. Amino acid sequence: CASSFRTVGEPQHF.